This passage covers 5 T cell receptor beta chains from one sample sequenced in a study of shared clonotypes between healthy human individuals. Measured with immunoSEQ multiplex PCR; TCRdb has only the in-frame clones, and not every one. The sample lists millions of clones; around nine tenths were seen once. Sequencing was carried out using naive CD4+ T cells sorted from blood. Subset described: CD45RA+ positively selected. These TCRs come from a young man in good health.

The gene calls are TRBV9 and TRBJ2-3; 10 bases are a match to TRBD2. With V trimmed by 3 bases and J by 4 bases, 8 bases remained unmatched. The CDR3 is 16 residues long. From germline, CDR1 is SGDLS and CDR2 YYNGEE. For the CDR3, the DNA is TGTGCCAGCAGCGGACCTAGCGGGAGCAGGGCAGATACGCAGTATTTT. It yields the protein CASSGPSGSRADTQYF.

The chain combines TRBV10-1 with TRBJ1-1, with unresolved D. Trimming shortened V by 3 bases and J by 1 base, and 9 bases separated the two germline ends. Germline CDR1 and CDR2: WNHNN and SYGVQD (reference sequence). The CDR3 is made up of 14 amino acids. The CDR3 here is CASSDSLKNTEAFF. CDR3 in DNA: TGCGCCAGCAGTGATAGTTTGAAGAACACTGAAGCTTTCTTT.

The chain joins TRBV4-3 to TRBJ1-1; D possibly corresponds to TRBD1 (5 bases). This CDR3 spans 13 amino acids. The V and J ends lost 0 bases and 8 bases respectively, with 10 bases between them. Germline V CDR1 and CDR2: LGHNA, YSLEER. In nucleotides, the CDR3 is TGCGCCAGCAGCCAAGACGGTGGGGGAGAAGCTTTCTTT. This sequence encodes CASSQDGGGEAFF.

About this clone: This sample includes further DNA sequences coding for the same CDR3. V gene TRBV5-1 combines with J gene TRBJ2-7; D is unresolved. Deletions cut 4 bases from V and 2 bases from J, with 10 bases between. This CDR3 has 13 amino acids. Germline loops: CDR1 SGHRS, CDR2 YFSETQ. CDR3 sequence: CASSLGSTYEQYF. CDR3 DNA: TGCGCCAGCAGCCTGGGCTCCACCTACGAGCAGTACTTC.

In DNA form, the CDR3 reads TGTGCCAGTAGTATATCGGTTGGTACCGCCAATCAGCCCCAGCATTTT. It specifies CASSISVGTANQPQHF. This rearrangement joins TRBV19 to TRBJ1-5; no clear D gene. Trimming took 2 bases from V and 3 from J, leaving 14 bases between them. The CDR3 runs to 16 residues. Germline-derived CDR1 and CDR2 are LNHDA and SQIVND (reference sequence).